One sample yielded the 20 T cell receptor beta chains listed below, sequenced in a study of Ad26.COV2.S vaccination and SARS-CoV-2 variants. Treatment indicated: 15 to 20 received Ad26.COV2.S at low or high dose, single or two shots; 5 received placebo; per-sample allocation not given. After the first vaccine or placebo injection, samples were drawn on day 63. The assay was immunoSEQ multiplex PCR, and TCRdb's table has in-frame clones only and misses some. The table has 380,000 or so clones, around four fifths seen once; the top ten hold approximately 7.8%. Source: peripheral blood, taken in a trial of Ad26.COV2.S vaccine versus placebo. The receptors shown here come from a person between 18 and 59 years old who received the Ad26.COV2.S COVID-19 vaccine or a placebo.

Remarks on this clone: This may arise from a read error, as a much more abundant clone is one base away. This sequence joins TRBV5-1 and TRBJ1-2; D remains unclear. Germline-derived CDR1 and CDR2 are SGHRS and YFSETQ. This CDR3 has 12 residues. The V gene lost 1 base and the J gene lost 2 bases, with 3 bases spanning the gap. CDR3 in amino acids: CASSLMNYGYTF. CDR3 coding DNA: TGCGCCAGCAGCTTGATGAACTATGGCTACACCTTC.

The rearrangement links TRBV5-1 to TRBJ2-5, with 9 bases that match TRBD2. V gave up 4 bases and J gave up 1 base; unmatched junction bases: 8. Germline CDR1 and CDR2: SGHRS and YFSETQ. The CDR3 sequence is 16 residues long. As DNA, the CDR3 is TGCGCCAGCAGCCTAGGTCCGACTAGCGGCCAAGAGACCCAGTACTTC. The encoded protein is CASSLGPTSGQETQYF.

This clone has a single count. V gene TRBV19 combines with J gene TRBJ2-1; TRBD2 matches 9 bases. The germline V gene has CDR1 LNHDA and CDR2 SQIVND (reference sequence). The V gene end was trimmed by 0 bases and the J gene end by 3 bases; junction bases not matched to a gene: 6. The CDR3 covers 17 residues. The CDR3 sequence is CASSIDPGLAGYNEQFF. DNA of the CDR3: TGTGCCAGTAGTATAGATCCGGGACTAGCCGGCTACAATGAGCAGTTCTTC.

CDR3 amino acids: CASSLIRLHGYTF. The CDR3 region has the DNA TGTGCCAGCAGTTTAATTAGGTTACATGGCTACACCTTC. J is TRBJ1-2 and V is TRBV28; D is ambiguous. V was clipped by 2 bases and J by 6 bases, with 10 bases between them. The V gene's germline CDR1 is MDHEN and CDR2 SYDVKM. This CDR3 is 13 amino acids long.

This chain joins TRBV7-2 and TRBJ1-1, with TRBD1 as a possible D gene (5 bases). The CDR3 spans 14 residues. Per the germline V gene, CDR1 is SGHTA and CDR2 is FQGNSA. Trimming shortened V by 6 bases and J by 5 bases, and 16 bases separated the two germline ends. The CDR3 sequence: CASRGPGRATEAFF. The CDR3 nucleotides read TGTGCCAGCAGGGGCCCGGGCAGGGCGACTGAAGCTTTCTTT.

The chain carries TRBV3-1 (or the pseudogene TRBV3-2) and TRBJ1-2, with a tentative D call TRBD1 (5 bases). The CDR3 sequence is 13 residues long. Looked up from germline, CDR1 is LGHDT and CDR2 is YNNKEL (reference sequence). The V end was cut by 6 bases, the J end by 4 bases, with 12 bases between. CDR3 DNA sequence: TGTGCCAGCAGGGATACAGGAGGCTATGGCTACACCTTC. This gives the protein CASRDTGGYGYTF.

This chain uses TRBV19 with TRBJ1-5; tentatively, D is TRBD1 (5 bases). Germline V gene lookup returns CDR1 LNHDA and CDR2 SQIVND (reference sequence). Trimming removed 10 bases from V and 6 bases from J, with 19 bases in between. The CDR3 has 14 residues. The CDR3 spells CAISVGVGRQPQHF. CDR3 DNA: TGTGCCATCTCAGTAGGGGTAGGGCGTCAGCCCCAGCATTTT.

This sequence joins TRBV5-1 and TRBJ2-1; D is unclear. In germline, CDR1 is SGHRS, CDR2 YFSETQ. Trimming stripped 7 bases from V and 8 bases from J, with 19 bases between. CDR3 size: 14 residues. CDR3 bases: TGCGCCAGCGGTAGGGATCCCCTCGGAGATGAGCAGTTCTTC. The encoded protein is CASGRDPLGDEQFF.

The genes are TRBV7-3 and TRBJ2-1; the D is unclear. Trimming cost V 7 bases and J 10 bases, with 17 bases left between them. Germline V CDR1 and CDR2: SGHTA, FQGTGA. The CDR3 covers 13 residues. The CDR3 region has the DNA TGTGCCAGCATAGTACGACTTCCGGAGGAGCAGTTCTTC. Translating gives CASIVRLPEEQFF.

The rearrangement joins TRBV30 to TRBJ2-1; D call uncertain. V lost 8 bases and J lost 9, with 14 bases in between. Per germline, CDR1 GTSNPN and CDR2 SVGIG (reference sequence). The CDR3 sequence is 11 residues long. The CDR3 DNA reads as TGTGCCGGGAACGACATGGTTGAGCAGTTCTTC. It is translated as CAGNDMVEQFF.

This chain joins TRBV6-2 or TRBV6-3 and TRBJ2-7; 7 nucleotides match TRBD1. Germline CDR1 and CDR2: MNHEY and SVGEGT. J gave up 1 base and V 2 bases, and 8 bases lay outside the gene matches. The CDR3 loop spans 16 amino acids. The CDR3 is CASSYPGQGVSYEQYF. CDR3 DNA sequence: TGTGCCAGCAGTTACCCCGGCCAGGGGGTATCCTACGAGCAGTACTTC.

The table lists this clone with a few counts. Here the CDR3 DNA reads TGTGCCAGCTCATCCTCGACAGGCACCATATATTTT. Its translation: CASSSSTGTIYF. The chain links TRBV18 to TRBJ1-3; D might be TRBD1 (6 bases). Germline V CDR1 and CDR2: KGHSH, LQKENI. This CDR3 has 12 residues. V dropped 5 bases and J dropped 9 bases, with 11 bases sitting between them.

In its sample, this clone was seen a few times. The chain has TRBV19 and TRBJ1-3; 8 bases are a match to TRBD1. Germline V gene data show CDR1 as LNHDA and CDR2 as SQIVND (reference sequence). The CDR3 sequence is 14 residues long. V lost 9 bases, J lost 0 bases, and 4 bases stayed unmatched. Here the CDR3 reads CASKTGASGNTIYF. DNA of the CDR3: TGTGCCAGCAAGACAGGGGCCTCTGGAAACACCATATATTTT.

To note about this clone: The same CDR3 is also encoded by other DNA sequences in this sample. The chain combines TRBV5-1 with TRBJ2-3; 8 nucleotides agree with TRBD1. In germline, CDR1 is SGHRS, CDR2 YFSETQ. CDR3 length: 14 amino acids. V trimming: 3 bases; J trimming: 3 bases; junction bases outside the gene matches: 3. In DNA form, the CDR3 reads TGCGCCAGCAGCTCAGACAGGGGTACAGATACGCAGTATTTT. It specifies CASSSDRGTDTQYF. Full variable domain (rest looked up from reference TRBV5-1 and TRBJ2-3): KAGVTQTPRYLIKTRGQQVTLSCSPISGHRSVSWYQQTPGQGLQFLFEYFSETQRNKGNFPGRFSGRQFSNSRSEMNVSTLELGDSALYLCASSSDRGTDTQYFGPGTRLTVL.

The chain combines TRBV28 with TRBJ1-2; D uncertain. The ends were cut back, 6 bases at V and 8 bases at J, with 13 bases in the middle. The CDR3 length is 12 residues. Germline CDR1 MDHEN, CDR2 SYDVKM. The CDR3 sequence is CASREAGFGYTF. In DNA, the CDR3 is TGTGCCAGCAGAGAAGCCGGGTTCGGCTACACCTTC.

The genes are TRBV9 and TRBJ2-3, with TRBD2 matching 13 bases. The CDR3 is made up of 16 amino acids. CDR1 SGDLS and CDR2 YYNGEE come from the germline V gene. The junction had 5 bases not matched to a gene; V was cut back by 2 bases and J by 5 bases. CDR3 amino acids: CASSVGLAGLRDTQYF. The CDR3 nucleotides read TGTGCCAGCAGCGTGGGACTAGCGGGACTTCGAGATACGCAGTATTTT.

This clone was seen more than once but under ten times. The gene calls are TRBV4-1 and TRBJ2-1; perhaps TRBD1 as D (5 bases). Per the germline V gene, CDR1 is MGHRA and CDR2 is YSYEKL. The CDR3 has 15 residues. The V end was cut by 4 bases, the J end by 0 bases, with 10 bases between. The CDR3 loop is CASSPRTSSYNEQFF. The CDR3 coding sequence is TGCGCCAGCAGCCCTCGGACAAGCTCCTACAATGAGCAGTTCTTC.

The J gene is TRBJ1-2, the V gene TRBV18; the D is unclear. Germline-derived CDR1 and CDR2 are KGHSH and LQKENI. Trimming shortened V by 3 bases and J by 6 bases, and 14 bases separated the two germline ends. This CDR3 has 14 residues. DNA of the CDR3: TGTGCCAGCTCACCTCTTACGGAAACCCATGGCTACACCTTC. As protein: CASSPLTETHGYTF.

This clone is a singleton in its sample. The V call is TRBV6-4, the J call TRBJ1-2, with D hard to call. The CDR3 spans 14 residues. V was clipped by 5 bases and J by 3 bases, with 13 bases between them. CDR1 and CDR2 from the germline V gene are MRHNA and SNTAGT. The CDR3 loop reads CASSPGVLYYGYTF. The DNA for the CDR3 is TGTGCCAGCAGTCCCGGGGTTTTGTACTATGGCTACACCTTC.

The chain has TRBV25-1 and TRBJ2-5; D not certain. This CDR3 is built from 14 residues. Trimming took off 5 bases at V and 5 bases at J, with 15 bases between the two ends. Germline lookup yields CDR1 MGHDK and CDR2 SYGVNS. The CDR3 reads CASSKTAFPETQYF. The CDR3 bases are TGTGCCAGCAGTAAAACAGCGTTTCCTGAGACCCAGTACTTC.